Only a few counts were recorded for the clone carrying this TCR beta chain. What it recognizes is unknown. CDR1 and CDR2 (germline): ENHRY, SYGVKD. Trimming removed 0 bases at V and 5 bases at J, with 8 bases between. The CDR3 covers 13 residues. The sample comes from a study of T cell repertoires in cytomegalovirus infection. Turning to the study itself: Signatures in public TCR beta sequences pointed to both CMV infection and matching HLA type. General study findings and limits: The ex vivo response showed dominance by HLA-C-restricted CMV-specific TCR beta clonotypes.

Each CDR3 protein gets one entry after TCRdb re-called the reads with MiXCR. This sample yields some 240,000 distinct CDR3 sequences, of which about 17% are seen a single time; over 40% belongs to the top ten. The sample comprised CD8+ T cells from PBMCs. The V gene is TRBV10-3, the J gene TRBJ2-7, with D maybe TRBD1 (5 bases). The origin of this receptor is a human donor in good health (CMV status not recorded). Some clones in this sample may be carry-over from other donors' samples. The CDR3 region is CAISESAGNEQYF. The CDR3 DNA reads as TGTGCCATCAGTGAGTCGGCAGGGAACGAGCAGTACTTC.